Listed below are T cell receptor beta chains from one sample, sequenced in a study of cytomegalovirus exposure and HLA in healthy donors. Clones were read by immunoSEQ multiplex PCR, and TCRdb kept only the in-frame ones, dropping some. The sample gives approximately 190,000 clones, about four fifths of which show up once; approximately 14% is in the top ten. The sample comprised PBMCs. These receptors were taken from a woman under 40 in good health and CMV-seropositive. Both conserved end residues are part of each CDR3. The D gene is left open where the match is weak. The listing skips clone size in some rows; elsewhere it reads once, few, many or a size class.

d_call,cdr3_length,j_call,v_call,clone_size,cdr3_nt,cdr3_aa
-,14,TRBJ2-7,TRBV28,-,TGTGCCAGCAGTGGCCGACTAGTATCCTACGAGCAGTACTTC,CASSGRLVSYEQYF
-,13,TRBJ1-1,TRBV5-6,-,TGTGCCAGCAGTACTCCCGGGTCCACTGAAGCTTTCTTT,CASSTPGSTEAFF
TRBD2,15,TRBJ2-3,TRBV5-1,-,TGCGCCAGCCGCTCTAGCGGGGTGAGCACAGATACGCAGTATTTT,CASRSSGVSTDTQYF
TRBD2,16,TRBJ2-1,TRBV5-1,-,TGCGCCAGCAGCTCCACCCTAGCGGGGGACTACAATGAGCAGTTCTTC,CASSSTLAGDYNEQFF
TRBD2,15,TRBJ2-3,TRBV15,-,TGTGCCACCAGCAGAGATCGGACTAGCGGGAGTCCGCAGTATTTT,CATSRDRTSGSPQYF
TRBD2,15,TRBJ2-1,TRBV6-6,-,TGTGCCAGCAGTGCCAGCGGGAGTGGGTACAATGAGCAGTTCTTC,CASSASGSGYNEQFF
-,16,TRBJ2-2,TRBV7-2,-,TGTGCCAGCAGCTTCGCGGGCGCCGCGAACACCGGGGAGCTGTTTTTT,CASSFAGAANTGELFF
TRBD1,19,TRBJ1-4,TRBV2,-,TGTGCCAGCAGTACCAATAGACAGGGAGGCTCCTCAACTAATGAAAAACTGTTTTTT,CASSTNRQGGSSTNEKLFF
TRBD1,14,TRBJ1-5,TRBV19,-,TGTGCCAGTAGCATGGACAGGGACAATCAGCCCCAGCATTTT,CASSMDRDNQPQHF
TRBD1,13,TRBJ1-6,TRBV29-1,-,TGCAGCGTTGGAGACAGGGAAGGATCGCCCCTCCACTTT,CSVGDREGSPLHF
TRBD1,15,TRBJ2-7,TRBV5-1,-,TGCGCCAGCAGCCTGGAGCAGGGGACAGCGTACGAGCAGTACTTC,CASSLEQGTAYEQYF
TRBD2,15,TRBJ2-4,TRBV28,few,TGTGCCAGCGGGACTAGCGGGGGGGGGATAAACATTCAGTACTTC,CASGTSGGGINIQYF
TRBD1,16,TRBJ2-1,TRBV19,-,TGTGCCAGTAGTCCCTGGACAGGGATGAGGGACAATGAGCAGTTCTTC,CASSPWTGMRDNEQFF
-,14,TRBJ1-5,TRBV4-2,-,TGTGCCAGCAGCCAAGGAGAACTCAATCAGCCCCAGCATTTT,CASSQGELNQPQHF
TRBD1,15,TRBJ2-2,TRBV28,few,TGTGCCAGCAGACACGGACAGGGGGACATCGGGGAGCTGTTTTTT,CASRHGQGDIGELFF
-,12,TRBJ2-1,TRBV29-1,-,TGCAGCGCCCGTCCAAGCTGGGGCGAGCAGTTCTTC,CSARPSWGEQFF
-,12,TRBJ2-5,TRBV7-9,-,TGTGCCAGCAGTCCCTATCAAGAGACCCAGTACTTC,CASSPYQETQYF
-,15,TRBJ1-6,TRBV28,-,TGTGCCAGCAGTCTCTACACCCCGAGAGGTTCACCCCTCCACTTT,CASSLYTPRGSPLHF
TRBD1,12,TRBJ1-2,TRBV30,-,TGTGCCAGACGACAGGGTGGCTATGGCTACACCTTC,CARRQGGYGYTF
-,13,TRBJ2-7,TRBV30,few,TGTGCCTGGAGTGTACAGAGCTCCTACGAGCAGTACTTC,CAWSVQSSYEQYF
-,11,TRBJ2-1,TRBV2,-,TGTGCCGGAGGACTTTACAATGAGCAGTTCTTC,CAGGLYNEQFF
-,16,TRBJ1-2,TRBV7-8,-,TGTGCCAGCAGCTTAGCTCCCCCCAGGAGGGCGGGTGGCTACACCTTC,CASSLAPPRRAGGYTF
TRBD1,13,TRBJ1-1,TRBV29-1,-,TGCAGCGGAGGGACAGGGATGAACACTGAAGCTTTCTTT,CSGGTGMNTEAFF
-,15,TRBJ2-7,TRBV10-3,-,TGTGCCATCAGTGAGTCGGGGCAGGGGTCCGACGAGCAGTACTTC,CAISESGQGSDEQYF
TRBD1,13,TRBJ1-4,TRBV4-1,-,TGCGCCAGCGCACACAGGGGGAATGAAAAACTGTTTTTT,CASAHRGNEKLFF
TRBD1,15,TRBJ1-4,TRBV5-5,-,TGTGCCAGCAGCTTGGAGGGGACAGGGGGTGAAAAACTGTTTTTT,CASSLEGTGGEKLFF
TRBD2,14,TRBJ2-1,TRBV11-2,-,TGTGCCAGCAGCCGAGCGGGGGCCCTATTGGAGCAGTTCTTC,CASSRAGALLEQFF
TRBD1,15,TRBJ2-2,TRBV7-2,-,TGTGCCAGCAGCAACCGGGACAGGGGGTCCGGGGAGCTGTTTTTT,CASSNRDRGSGELFF
-,12,TRBJ1-4,TRBV30,-,TGTGCCTGTCAGCCGGCGACTAGTGACCTGTTTTTT,CACQPATSDLFF
TRBD1,15,TRBJ1-2,TRBV28,-,TGTGCCAGCAGTCTTCGGGACAGATCTAACTATGGCTACACCTTC,CASSLRDRSNYGYTF
-,14,TRBJ2-5,TRBV5-1,few,TGCGCCAGCAGCCCAACGGGTAGCCAAGAGACCCAGTACTTC,CASSPTGSQETQYF
-,15,TRBJ1-2,TRBV25-1,-,TGTGCCAGCAGTGAATCGGGAGTTCTAAACTATGGCTACACCTTC,CASSESGVLNYGYTF
TRBD2,14,TRBJ2-7,TRBV6-6,-,TGTGCCAGCAGTCGACTAGCGGGAGGCTACGAGCAGTACTTC,CASSRLAGGYEQYF
TRBD2,16,TRBJ2-3,TRBV14,few,TGTGCCAGCAGCCTCCCGGGACTAGCGGTAACAGATACGCAGTATTTT,CASSLPGLAVTDTQYF
-,15,TRBJ1-4,TRBV12-1,-,TGTGCCAGCAGCTTGCCACAGGGGGGTAATGAAAAACTGTTTTTT,CASSLPQGGNEKLFF
-,15,TRBJ1-3,TRBV7-3,-,TGTGCCAGCAGCTTCCGGGACAACTCTGGAAACACCATATATTTT,CASSFRDNSGNTIYF
TRBD1,15,TRBJ1-3,TRBV30,few,TGTGCCTGGAGGAAGGGACAGAACTCTGGAAACACCATATATTTT,CAWRKGQNSGNTIYF